A single sample gave rise to the 17 T cell receptor beta chains below, sequenced in a study of beta chain features in type 1 diabetes. Sequencing targeted expressed TCRB transcripts, as all isolated RNA had been reverse transcribed. Sequenced by immunoSEQ multiplex PCR; TCRdb stores in-frame clones only, minus some. The table shows fewer than 250,000 clones, with 12% to 15% occurring only once. The sample comprised naive CD4+ T cells from blood. Receptors were obtained from a woman between 40 and 50 years old in good health.

This clone appeared a few times. V is TRBV25-1 and J is TRBJ1-4; D is unclear. The CDR3 totals 14 residues. CDR1 and CDR2 (germline): MGHDK, SYGVNS. Between the trimmed V and J ends, which lost 3 bases and 8 bases, there was a span of 13 bases. The CDR3 here is CASSDPQRTEKLFF. In nucleotides, the CDR3 is TGTGCCAGCAGTGACCCTCAGCGGACCGAAAAACTGTTTTTT.

The V and J genes are TRBV9 and TRBJ2-2; D is unclear. Germline assignment: CDR1 SGDLS and CDR2 YYNGEE. V lost 1 base and J lost 6, with 13 bases in between. This CDR3 is built from 15 residues. The CDR3 is CASSVLALSPGELFF. CDR3 sequence (DNA): TGTGCCAGCAGCGTATTGGCACTATCGCCCGGGGAGCTGTTTTTT.

The gene calls are TRBV9 and TRBJ2-2, with TRBD2 identical over 8 bases. Germline trimming cut 0 bases from V and 7 bases from J; bases unmatched to any gene: 11. The CDR3 has 17 residues. Germline CDR1 reads SGDLS; CDR2 reads YYNGEE. CDR3 in DNA: TGTGCCAGCAGCGTAGGATCCTGGCGGGGGGAGATCGGGGAGCTGTTTTTT. It is translated as CASSVGSWRGEIGELFF.

The chain links TRBV7-9 to TRBJ1-1; D is perhaps TRBD1 (6 bases). Germline assignment: CDR1 SEHNR and CDR2 FQNEAQ (reference sequence). The ends were cut back, 6 bases at V and 6 bases at J, with 11 bases in the middle. The CDR3 loop spans 12 amino acids. The CDR3 loop is CASSQQGAEAFF. The CDR3 bases are TGTGCCAGCAGTCAACAGGGCGCTGAAGCTTTCTTT.

The chain has TRBV5-1 and TRBJ1-2; TRBD1 matches at 9 bases. Unmatched junction bases numbered 4, after V lost 2 bases and J lost 8 bases. CDR3 length: 13 amino acids. Germline loops: CDR1 SGHRS, CDR2 YFSETQ. CDR3 in amino acids: CASSLTGGAGYTF. CDR3 in DNA: TGCGCCAGCAGCTTAACAGGGGGCGCGGGCTACACCTTC.

This clone occurred a few times. V and J are TRBV10-3 and TRBJ2-3, with D tentatively TRBD1 (5 bases). Germline-derived CDR1 and CDR2 are ENHRY and SYGVKD. The CDR3 runs 18 residues. V dropped 0 bases and J dropped 4 bases, with 20 bases sitting between them. CDR3 nucleotides: TGTGCCATCAGTGAGTCGCCCGATCAGGGCTCTAGAGCAGATACGCAGTATTTT. Amino acid sequence: CAISESPDQGSRADTQYF.

The sample holds a few counts of this clone. The chain recombines TRBV2 with TRBJ1-6; D is perhaps TRBD1 (5 bases). Between the trimmed V and J ends, which lost 2 bases and 7 bases, there was a span of 12 bases. This CDR3 contains 15 residues. Germline lookup yields CDR1 SNHLY and CDR2 FYNNEI. For the CDR3, the DNA is TGTGCCAGCAGTGAAAGGGGCAGGGAAAATTCACCCCTCCACTTT. Its translation is CASSERGRENSPLHF.

This clone was seen a few times. This chain connects TRBV18 to TRBJ2-1, with 7 bases fitting TRBD1. CDR3 length: 14 residues. The V and J ends lost 3 bases and 5 bases, in that order; junction bases with no gene match: 4. CDR1 and CDR2 from the germline V gene are KGHSH and LQKENI. The CDR3 loop reads CASSPPTGHNEQFF. The CDR3 nucleotides read TGTGCCAGCTCACCCCCGACAGGGCACAATGAGCAGTTCTTC.

This clone was detected a few times. The V and J genes are TRBV9 and TRBJ1-2, with 10 positions matching TRBD1. This CDR3 is built from 15 residues. V shed 0 bases and J 4 bases; nucleotides not matched to a gene: 3. Germline V CDR1 and CDR2: SGDLS, YYNGEE. The CDR3 bases are TGTGCCAGCAGCGTAGGGGACAGGGGTTCCTATGGCTACACCTTC. Amino acids: CASSVGDRGSYGYTF.

This chain links TRBV9 with TRBJ1-5, with D perhaps matching TRBD1 (6 bases). The CDR3 length is 13 residues. Germline V gene sequence: CDR1 SGDLS, CDR2 YYNGEE. V lost 1 base to trimming and J lost 8 bases, with 10 bases between them. CDR3 DNA: TGTGCCAGCAGCGTAACAGGGAAGGAGCCCCAGCATTTT. Translating gives CASSVTGKEPQHF.

The genes are TRBV4-3 and TRBJ1-5; D is undetermined. There are 14 residues in the CDR3. V was pared by 1 base and J by 0 bases, with 4 bases between. Germline CDR1 is LGHNA and CDR2 is YSLEER. CDR3 DNA: TGCGCCAGCAGCCAAGTCGGTAGCAATCAGCCCCAGCATTTT. It translates to CASSQVGSNQPQHF.

V and J are TRBV6-6 and TRBJ1-6; 9 nucleotides agree with TRBD1. J was trimmed by 9 bases and V by 6 bases; bases with no gene match: 12. The CDR3 runs to 16 residues. In germline, CDR1 is MNHNY, CDR2 SVGAGI (reference sequence). CDR3 in amino acids: CASSDKAGTGLSPLHF. Here the CDR3 DNA reads TGTGCCAGCAGCGATAAAGCCGGGACAGGGCTTTCACCCCTCCACTTT.

This clone was counted a few times. V usage is TRBV12-5 and J usage is TRBJ1-5; TRBD1 agrees at 7 bases. V was clipped by 2 bases and J by 2 bases; unmatched bases: 6. Germline assignment: CDR1 LGHNT and CDR2 FRNRAP. The CDR3 runs 16 residues. The CDR3 region has the DNA TGTGCTAGTGGTTTGACCGGACAGGACCGCAATCAGCCCCAGCATTTT. It is translated as CASGLTGQDRNQPQHF.

Many counts were recorded for this clone. The V call is TRBV10-3, the J call TRBJ2-5; possibly TRBD2 for D (6 bases). V was cut by 11 bases and J by 2 bases, with 12 bases left in between. The CDR3 covers 12 residues. The germline gives CDR1 ENHRY, CDR2 SYGVKD. In DNA form, the CDR3 reads TGTGCCTCCGGGGGTGATCAAGAGACCCAGTACTTC. Encoded protein: CASGGDQETQYF.

In this sample, this clone turned up a few times. V is TRBV6-5 and J is TRBJ1-6, with D uncertain. This CDR3 spans 13 amino acids. Germline V gives CDR1 MNHEY, CDR2 SVGAGI. Trimming removed 6 bases at V and 6 bases at J, with 9 bases between. The DNA for the CDR3 is TGTGCCAGCAGGAGGGTCGGTAATTCACCCCTCCACTTT. Its protein is CASRRVGNSPLHF.

The chain links TRBV27 to TRBJ2-1, with TRBD2 matching over 8 bases. V was pared by 3 bases and J by 7 bases, with 8 bases of the junction left unmatched. This CDR3 is built from 15 residues. Germline CDR1 reads MNHEY; CDR2 reads SMNVEV (reference sequence). DNA of the CDR3: TGTGCCAGCAGTTTCCACCCCGGGAGGGATAATGAGCAGTTCTTC. It translates to CASSFHPGRDNEQFF.

The chain links TRBV5-1 to TRBJ1-2; 8 nucleotides match TRBD1. J lost 8 bases, V lost 4 bases, and 7 bases had no gene match. This CDR3 is 13 amino acids long. In germline, CDR1 is SGHRS, CDR2 YFSETQ. As DNA, the CDR3 is TGCGCCAGCAGCCCCTGGACAGGGTCAGGCTACACCTTC. Translation: CASSPWTGSGYTF.